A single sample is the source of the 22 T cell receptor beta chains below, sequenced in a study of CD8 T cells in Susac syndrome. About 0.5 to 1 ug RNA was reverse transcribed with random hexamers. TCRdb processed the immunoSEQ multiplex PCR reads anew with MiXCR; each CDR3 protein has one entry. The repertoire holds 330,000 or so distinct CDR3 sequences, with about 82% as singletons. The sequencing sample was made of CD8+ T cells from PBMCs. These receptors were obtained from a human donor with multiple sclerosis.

The CDR3, as DNA: TGTGCCAGCAGCCTCCGGACTGCATCGCTAAATCAGCCCCAGCATTTT. Encoded protein: CASSLRTASLNQPQHF. This chain links TRBV5-8 with TRBJ1-5; D is unclear. This CDR3 contains 16 residues. Looked up from germline, CDR1 is SGHTS and CDR2 is YDEGEE. The V and J ends lost 4 bases and 4 bases respectively, with 18 bases between them.

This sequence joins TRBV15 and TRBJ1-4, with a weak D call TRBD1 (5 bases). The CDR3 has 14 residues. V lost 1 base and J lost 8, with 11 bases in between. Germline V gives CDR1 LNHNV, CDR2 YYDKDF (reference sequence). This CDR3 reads CATSRVSGREKLFF. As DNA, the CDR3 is TGTGCCACCAGCAGAGTTTCAGGGAGGGAAAAACTGTTTTTT.

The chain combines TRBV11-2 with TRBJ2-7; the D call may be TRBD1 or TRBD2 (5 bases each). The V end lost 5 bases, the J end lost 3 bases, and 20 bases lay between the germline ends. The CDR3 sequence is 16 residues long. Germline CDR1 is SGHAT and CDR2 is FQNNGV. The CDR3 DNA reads TGTGCCAGCAGCGCGGAACCCGGGACCTACAACTACGAGCAGTACTTC. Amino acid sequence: CASSAEPGTYNYEQYF.

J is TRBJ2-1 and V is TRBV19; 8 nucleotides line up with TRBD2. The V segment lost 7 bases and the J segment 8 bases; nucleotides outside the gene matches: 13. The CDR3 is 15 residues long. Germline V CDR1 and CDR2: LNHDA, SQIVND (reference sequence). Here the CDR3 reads CASTRRAGDGDEQFF. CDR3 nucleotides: TGTGCCAGTACCAGGCGAGCGGGAGATGGCGATGAGCAGTTCTTC.

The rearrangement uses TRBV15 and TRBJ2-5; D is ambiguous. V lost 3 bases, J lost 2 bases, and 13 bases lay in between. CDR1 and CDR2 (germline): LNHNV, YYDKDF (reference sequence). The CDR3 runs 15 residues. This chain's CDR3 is CATSSPRGHQETQYF. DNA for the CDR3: TGTGCCACCAGCAGCCCCCGTGGGCATCAAGAGACCCAGTACTTC.

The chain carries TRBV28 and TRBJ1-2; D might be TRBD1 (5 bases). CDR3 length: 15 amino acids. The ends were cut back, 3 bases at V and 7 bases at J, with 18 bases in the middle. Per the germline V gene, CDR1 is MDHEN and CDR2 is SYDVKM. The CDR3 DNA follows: TGTGCCAGCAGTTTTTGGGCAGGGTCCTATCTTGGCTACACCTTC. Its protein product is CASSFWAGSYLGYTF.

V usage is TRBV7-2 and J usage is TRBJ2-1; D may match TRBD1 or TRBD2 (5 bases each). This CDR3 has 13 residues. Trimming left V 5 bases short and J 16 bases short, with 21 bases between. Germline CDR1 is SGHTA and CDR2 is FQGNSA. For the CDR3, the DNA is TGTGCCAGCAGCCCCGGTGGGGTGGGACGCGCTTTCTTC. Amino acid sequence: CASSPGGVGRAFF.

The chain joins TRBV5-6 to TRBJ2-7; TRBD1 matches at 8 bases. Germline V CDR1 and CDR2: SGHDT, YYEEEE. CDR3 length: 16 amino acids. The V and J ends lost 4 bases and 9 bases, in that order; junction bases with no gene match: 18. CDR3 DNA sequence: TGTGCCAGCAGCAAAAGGACAGGGAACCCCTTCGTGAGGCAGTACTTC. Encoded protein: CASSKRTGNPFVRQYF. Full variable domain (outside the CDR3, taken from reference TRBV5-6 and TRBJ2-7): DAGVTQSPTHLIKTRGQQVTLRCSPKSGHDTVSWYQQALGQGPQFIFQYYEEEERQRGNFPDRFSGHQFPNYSSELNVNALLLGDSALYLCASSKRTGNPFVRQYFGPGTRLTVT.

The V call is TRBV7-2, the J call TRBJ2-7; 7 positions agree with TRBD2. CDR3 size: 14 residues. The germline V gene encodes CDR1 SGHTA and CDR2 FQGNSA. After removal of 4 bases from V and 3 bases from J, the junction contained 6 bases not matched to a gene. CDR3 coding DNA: TGTGCCAGCAGCTCCCCCGGGAGGATCTACGAGCAGTACTTC. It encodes CASSSPGRIYEQYF.

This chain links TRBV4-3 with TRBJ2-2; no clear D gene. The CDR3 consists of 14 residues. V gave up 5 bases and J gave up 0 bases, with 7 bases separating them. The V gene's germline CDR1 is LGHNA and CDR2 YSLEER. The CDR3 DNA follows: TGCGCCAGCAGCTACACCTCGAACACCGGGGAGCTGTTTTTT. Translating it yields CASSYTSNTGELFF.

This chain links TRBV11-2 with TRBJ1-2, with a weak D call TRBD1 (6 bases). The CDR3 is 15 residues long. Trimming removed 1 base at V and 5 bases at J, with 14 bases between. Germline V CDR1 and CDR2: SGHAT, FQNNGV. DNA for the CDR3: TGTGCCAGCAGCTTAGGGGCAGGGGTAGGGTATGGCTACACCTTC. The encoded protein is CASSLGAGVGYGYTF.

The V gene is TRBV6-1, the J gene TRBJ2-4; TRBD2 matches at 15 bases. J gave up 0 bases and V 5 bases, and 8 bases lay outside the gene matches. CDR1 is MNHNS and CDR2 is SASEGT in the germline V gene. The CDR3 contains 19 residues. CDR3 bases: TGTGCCAGCAGTCCAGGACTAGCGGGAGGGATACTAGCCAAAAACATTCAGTACTTC. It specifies CASSPGLAGGILAKNIQYF.

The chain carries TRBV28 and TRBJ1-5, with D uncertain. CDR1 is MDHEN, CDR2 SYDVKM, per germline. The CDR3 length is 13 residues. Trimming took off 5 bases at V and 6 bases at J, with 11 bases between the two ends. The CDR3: CASSLVRTQPQHF. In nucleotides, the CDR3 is TGTGCCAGCAGTCTAGTGCGGACTCAGCCCCAGCATTTT.

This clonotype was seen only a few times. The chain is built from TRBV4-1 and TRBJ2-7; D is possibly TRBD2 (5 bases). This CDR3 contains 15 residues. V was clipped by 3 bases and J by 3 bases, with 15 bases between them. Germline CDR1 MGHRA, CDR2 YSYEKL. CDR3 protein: CASSHEGLEDYEQYF. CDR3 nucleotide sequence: TGCGCCAGCAGCCATGAAGGGTTGGAGGACTACGAGCAGTACTTC.

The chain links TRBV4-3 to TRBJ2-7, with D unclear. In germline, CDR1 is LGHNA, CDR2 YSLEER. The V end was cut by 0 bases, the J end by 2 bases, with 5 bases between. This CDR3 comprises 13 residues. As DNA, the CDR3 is TGCGCCAGCAGCCAAGACTTCGCCTACGAGCAGTACTTC. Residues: CASSQDFAYEQYF.

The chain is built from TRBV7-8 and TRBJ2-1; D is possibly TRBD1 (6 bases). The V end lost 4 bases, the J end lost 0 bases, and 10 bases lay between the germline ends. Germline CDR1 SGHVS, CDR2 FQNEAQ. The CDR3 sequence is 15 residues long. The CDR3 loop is CASSSGASSYNEQFF. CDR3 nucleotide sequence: TGTGCCAGCAGCTCAGGGGCTAGCTCCTACAATGAGCAGTTCTTC. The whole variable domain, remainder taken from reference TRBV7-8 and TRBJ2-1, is GAGVSQSPRYKVAKRGQDVALRCDPISGHVSLFWYQQALGQGPEFLTYFQNEAQLDKSGLPSDRFFAERPEGSVSTLKIQRTQQEDSAVYLCASSSGASSYNEQFFGPGTRLTVL.

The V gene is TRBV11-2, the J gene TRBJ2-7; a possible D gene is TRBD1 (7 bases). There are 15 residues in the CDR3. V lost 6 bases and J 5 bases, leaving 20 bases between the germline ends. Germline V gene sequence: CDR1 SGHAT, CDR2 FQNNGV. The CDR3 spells CASRGLRGEVHEQYF. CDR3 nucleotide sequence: TGTGCCAGCAGGGGCCTCAGGGGGGAAGTCCACGAGCAGTACTTC.

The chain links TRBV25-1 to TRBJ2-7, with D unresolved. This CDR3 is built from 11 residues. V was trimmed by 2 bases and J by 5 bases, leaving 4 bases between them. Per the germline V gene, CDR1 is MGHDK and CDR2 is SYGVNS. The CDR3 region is CASSEGNEQYF. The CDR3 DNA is TGTGCCAGCAGTGAAGGAAACGAGCAGTACTTC.

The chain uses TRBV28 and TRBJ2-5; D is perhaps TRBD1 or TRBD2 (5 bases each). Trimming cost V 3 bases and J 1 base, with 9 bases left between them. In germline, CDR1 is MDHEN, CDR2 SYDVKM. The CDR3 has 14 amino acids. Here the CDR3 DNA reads TGTGCCAGCAGTTTGGTAGGGACCCAAGAGACCCAGTACTTC. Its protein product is CASSLVGTQETQYF.

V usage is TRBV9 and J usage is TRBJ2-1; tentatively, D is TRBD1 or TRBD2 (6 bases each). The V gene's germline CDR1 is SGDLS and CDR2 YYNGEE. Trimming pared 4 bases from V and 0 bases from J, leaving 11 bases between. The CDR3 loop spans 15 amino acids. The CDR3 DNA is TGTGCCAGCAGCCCTAGGGGGGCCTCCTACAATGAGCAGTTCTTC. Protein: CASSPRGASYNEQFF.

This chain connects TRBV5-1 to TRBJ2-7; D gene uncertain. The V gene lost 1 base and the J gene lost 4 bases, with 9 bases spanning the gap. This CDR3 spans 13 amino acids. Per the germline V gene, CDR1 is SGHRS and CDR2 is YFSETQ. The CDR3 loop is CASSLSSNYEQYF. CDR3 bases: TGCGCCAGCAGCTTGAGTTCGAATTACGAGCAGTACTTC.

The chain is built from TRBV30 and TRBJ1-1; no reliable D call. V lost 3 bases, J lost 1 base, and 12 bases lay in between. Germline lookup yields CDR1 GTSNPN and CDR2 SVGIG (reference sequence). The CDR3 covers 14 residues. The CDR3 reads CAWSIGIQNTEAFF. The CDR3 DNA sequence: TGTGCCTGGAGCATCGGAATTCAGAACACTGAAGCTTTCTTT.